This T cell receptor (beta chain) was profiled in a study of blood T cell repertoires in COVID-19. TCRdb keeps only in-frame clones here, not all; method: immunoSEQ multiplex PCR. This repertoire shows approximately 190,000 clones, 65% to 85% found once; its top ten account for 4.5% to 6.5%. CDR3 length: 17 residues. V dropped 0 bases and J dropped 8; count of bases not matched to a gene: 12. The germline V gene encodes CDR1 SGHNT and CDR2 YENEEA. The receptor's source is a woman younger than 45 with acute or convalescent COVID-19. Source material: peripheral blood. This chain links TRBV11-3 with TRBJ2-1, with 8 bases identical to TRBD2. CDR3 loop: CASSLDLDGRAADEQFF. The CDR3 bases are TGTGCCAGCAGCTTAGATCTAGACGGGAGGGCCGCGGATGAGCAGTTCTTC.